What follows is one TCR beta chain and its context. Its antigen is unidentified. Indicated treatment: oral pan-JAK inhibitor, 5-10 mg twice daily. This sample was taken from a study of CD8+ T cells in alopecia areata. Across the study: Those patients who were treated received oral tofacitinib, which was given at 5 to 10 mg twice daily for moderate-to-severe alopecia areata.

Findings and limits, study-wide: Tofacitinib significantly decreased scalp clonality and expanded CD8+ clones among top 100.

Extracted from the samples, RNA was reverse transcribed into cDNA to serve as the sequencing template. TCRdb's table, derived via immunoSEQ multiplex PCR, lists solely in-frame clones and lacks some. The repertoire has about 190,000 clones, roughly three fifths of them found once; the top ten carry around 0.69%. The clonotype was recovered from a human donor with alopecia areata. The specimen was CD4+ T cells sorted from blood, collected at week 4, from a patient treated with tofacitinib.

The CDR3 is CASSRARHEQFF. The CDR3 DNA follows: TGTGCCAGCAGCCGAGCCCGACATGAGCAGTTCTTC. V and J are TRBV11-3 and TRBJ2-1; D call uncertain. There are 12 residues in the CDR3. Trimming shortened V by 5 bases and J by 8 bases, and 10 bases separated the two germline ends. Per the germline V gene, CDR1 is SGHNT and CDR2 is YENEEA.